The 2 T cell receptor beta chains below come from one sample, sequenced in a study of brain T cells in children with intractable seizures. Method: immunoSEQ multiplex PCR; TCRdb's copy keeps in-frame clones and lacks some. The sample has 110,000 or so clones; around 94% are singletons. This specimen consisted of peripheral blood, obtained at surgery. These receptors came from a boy in the first two years of life with hemimegalencephaly and intractable seizures.

This chain joins TRBV28 and TRBJ2-7; 8 nucleotides match TRBD1. Germline V lookup: CDR1 MDHEN, CDR2 SYDVKM. The CDR3 loop spans 12 amino acids. The V and J ends lost 8 bases and 3 bases, in that order; junction bases with no gene match: 3. CDR3 amino acids: CASQDRGYEQYF. As DNA, the CDR3 is TGTGCCAGCCAAGACAGGGGCTACGAGCAGTACTTC.

The chain couples TRBV28 to TRBJ2-3, with TRBD1 matching 10 bases. Germline lookup yields CDR1 MDHEN and CDR2 SYDVKM. V shed 5 bases and J 7 bases; nucleotides not matched to a gene: 9. CDR3 length equals 15 residues. CDR3 sequence reads: CASSPPGQGINTQYF. The DNA for the CDR3 is TGTGCCAGCAGTCCCCCGGGACAGGGGATTAATACGCAGTATTTT.